This passage covers 11 T cell receptor beta chains from one sample sequenced in a study of T cell responses to AZD1222 COVID-19 vaccine. The protocol was immunoSEQ multiplex PCR, while the TCRdb copy is restricted to in-frame clones and leaves out a portion. This sample carries 130,000 or so clones, 80% to 95% of them seen once, and the ten largest clones take 3.1%. This material consisted of peripheral blood, taken on day 0 of AZD1222 vaccination. The receptors were gathered from an adult in good health.

The genes are TRBV7-2 and TRBJ1-4; D is perhaps TRBD1 (5 bases). V lost 5 bases, J lost 0 bases, and 13 bases lay in between. CDR1 and CDR2 from the germline V gene are SGHTA and FQGNSA. CDR3 length: 16 amino acids. CDR3: CASSRDGASTNEKLFF. The CDR3 DNA is TGTGCCAGCAGCAGGGACGGTGCTTCAACTAATGAAAAACTGTTTTTT.

This chain links TRBV5-8 with TRBJ1-6; 10 nucleotides line up with TRBD1. The CDR3 runs to 14 residues. With 7 bases clipped from V and 9 bases from J, the junction kept 7 bases outside the gene matches. Germline CDR1 is SGHTS and CDR2 is YDEGEE. The CDR3 DNA follows: TGTGCCAGCCCTCGGGACAGGGGTGCTTCACCCCTCCACTTT. It encodes CASPRDRGASPLHF.

The gene calls are TRBV4-1 and TRBJ2-5; 7 bases fit TRBD2. The CDR3 contains 15 residues. CDR1 and CDR2 from the germline V gene are MGHRA and YSYEKL. The J segment lost 1 base and the V segment lost 5 bases, leaving 7 bases of the junction unmatched. The CDR3: CASSWGGTRQETQYF. The CDR3, as DNA: TGCGCCAGCAGCTGGGGGGGGACCCGCCAAGAGACCCAGTACTTC.

The J gene is TRBJ1-5, the V gene TRBV7-2; 7 nucleotides match TRBD1. Germline trimming cut 3 bases from V and 2 bases from J; bases unmatched to any gene: 4. This CDR3 comprises 15 residues. Germline lookup yields CDR1 SGHTA and CDR2 FQGNSA. Here the CDR3 DNA reads TGTGCCAGCAGCTTTAGAGGACAGGGCAATCAGCCCCAGCATTTT. Translated, it gives CASSFRGQGNQPQHF.

This chain connects TRBV6-5 to TRBJ1-2; 7 positions agree with TRBD1. The germline gives CDR1 MNHEY, CDR2 SVGAGI. V lost 5 bases, J lost 8 bases, and 8 bases stayed unmatched. The CDR3 consists of 13 residues. The CDR3 sequence is CASSPDRVGGYTF. Here the CDR3 DNA reads TGTGCCAGCAGTCCTGACAGGGTGGGCGGCTACACCTTC.

V usage is TRBV30 and J usage is TRBJ1-5, with D unclear. The CDR3 length is 13 residues. V lost 6 bases to trimming and J lost 3 bases, with 12 bases between them. CDR1 and CDR2 from the germline V gene are GTSNPN and SVGIG (reference sequence). CDR3: CACAEKANQPQHF. CDR3 sequence (DNA): TGTGCCTGCGCAGAGAAGGCCAATCAGCCCCAGCATTTT.

The chain joins TRBV28 to TRBJ2-3, with unresolved D. The CDR3 spans 12 residues. Germline CDR1 MDHEN, CDR2 SYDVKM. Between the trimmed V and J ends, which lost 0 bases and 5 bases, there was a span of 3 bases. This CDR3 reads CASSLWGDTQYF. DNA of the CDR3: TGTGCCAGCAGTTTATGGGGAGATACGCAGTATTTT.

CDR3 sequence reads: CASSWGSPNEKLFF. CDR3 nucleotides: TGTGCCAGTAGTTGGGGGAGCCCTAATGAAAAACTGTTTTTT. This chain connects TRBV19 to TRBJ1-4; a possible D gene is TRBD1 (5 bases). This CDR3 comprises 14 residues. V lost 5 bases, J lost 3 bases, and 10 bases lay in between. Germline V gene lookup returns CDR1 LNHDA and CDR2 SQIVND (reference sequence).

The chain's CDR3 is CAISSGTDYSPLHF. The CDR3, as DNA: TGTGCCATCAGTTCCGGGACGGATTATTCACCCCTCCACTTT. The chain joins TRBV10-3 to TRBJ1-6, with D perhaps TRBD1 (5 bases). This CDR3 contains 14 residues. V dropped 5 bases and J dropped 8 bases, with 13 bases sitting between them. Germline lookup yields CDR1 ENHRY and CDR2 SYGVKD.

The CDR3 nucleotides are TGCGCCAGCAGCTTGGGATCAGGAGACTCTGGAAACACCATATATTTT. It specifies CASSLGSGDSGNTIYF. The chain links TRBV5-1 to TRBJ1-3; D is unresolved. Germline lookup yields CDR1 SGHRS and CDR2 YFSETQ. V lost 0 bases and J lost 0, with 10 bases in between. CDR3 length: 16 residues.

The chain recombines TRBV30 with TRBJ2-1; no clear D gene. With 0 bases removed from V and 5 bases from J, the gap between germline ends came to 8 bases. Per the germline V gene, CDR1 is GTSNPN and CDR2 is SVGIG (reference sequence). The CDR3 spans 13 residues. CDR3 DNA: TGTGCCTGGAGTGTACAAGGCAACAATGAGCAGTTCTTC. This encodes CAWSVQGNNEQFF.